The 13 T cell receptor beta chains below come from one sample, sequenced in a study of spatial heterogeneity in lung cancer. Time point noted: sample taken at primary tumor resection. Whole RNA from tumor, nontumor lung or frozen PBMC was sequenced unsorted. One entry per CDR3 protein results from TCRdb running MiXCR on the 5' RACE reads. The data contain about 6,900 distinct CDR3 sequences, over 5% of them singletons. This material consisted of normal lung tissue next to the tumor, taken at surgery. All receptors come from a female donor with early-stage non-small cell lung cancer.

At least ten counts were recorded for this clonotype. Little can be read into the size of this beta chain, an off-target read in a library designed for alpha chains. The CDR3: CSVEVSGAYSYNEQFF. CDR3 coding DNA: TGCAGCGTTGAAGTTTCAGGGGCCTACTCCTACAATGAGCAGTTCTTC. The gene calls are TRBV29-1 and TRBJ2-1, with D maybe TRBD1 (6 bases). The V and J ends lost 1 base and 0 bases respectively, with 13 bases between them. The length of the CDR3 is 16 residues. Germline loops: CDR1 SQVTM, CDR2 ANQGSEA.

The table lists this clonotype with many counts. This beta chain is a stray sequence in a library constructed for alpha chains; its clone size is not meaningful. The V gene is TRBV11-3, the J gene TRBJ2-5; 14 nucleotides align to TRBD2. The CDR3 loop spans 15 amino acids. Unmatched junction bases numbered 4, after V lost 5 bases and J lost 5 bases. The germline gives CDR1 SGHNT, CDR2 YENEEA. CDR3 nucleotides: TGTGCCAGCAGCCTAGGACTAGCGGGGGGTGAGACCCAGTACTTC. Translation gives CASSLGLAGGETQYF.

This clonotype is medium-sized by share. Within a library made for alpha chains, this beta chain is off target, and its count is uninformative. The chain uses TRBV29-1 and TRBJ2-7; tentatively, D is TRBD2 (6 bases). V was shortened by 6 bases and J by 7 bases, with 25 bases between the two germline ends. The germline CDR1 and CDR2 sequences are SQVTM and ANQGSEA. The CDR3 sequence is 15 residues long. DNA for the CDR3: TGCAGCGTCGCCCTGGGGAACTTTGGAGGGCAGGAGCAGTACTTC. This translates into CSVALGNFGGQEQYF.

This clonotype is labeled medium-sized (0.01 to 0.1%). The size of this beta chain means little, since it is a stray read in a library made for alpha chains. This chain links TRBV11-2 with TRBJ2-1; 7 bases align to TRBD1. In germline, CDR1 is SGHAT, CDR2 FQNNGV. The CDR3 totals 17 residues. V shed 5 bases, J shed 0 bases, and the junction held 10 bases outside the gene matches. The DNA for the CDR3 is TGTGCCAGCAGCATTGGGCATGCAGGGGGCTCCTACAATGAGCAGTTCTTC. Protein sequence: CASSIGHAGGSYNEQFF.

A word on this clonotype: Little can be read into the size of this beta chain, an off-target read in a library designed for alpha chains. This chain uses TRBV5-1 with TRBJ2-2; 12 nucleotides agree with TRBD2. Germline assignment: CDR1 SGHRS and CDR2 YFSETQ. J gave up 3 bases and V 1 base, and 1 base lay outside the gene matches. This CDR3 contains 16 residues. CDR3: CASSLRTSGDTGELFF. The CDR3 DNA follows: TGCGCCAGCAGCTTGAGGACTAGCGGGGACACCGGGGAGCTGTTTTTT.

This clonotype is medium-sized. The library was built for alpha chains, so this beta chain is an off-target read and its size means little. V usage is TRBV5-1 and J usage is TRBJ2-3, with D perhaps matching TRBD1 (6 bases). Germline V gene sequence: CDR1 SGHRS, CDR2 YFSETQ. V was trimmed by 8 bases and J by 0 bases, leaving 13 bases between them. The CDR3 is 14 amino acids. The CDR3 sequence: CASQRGGSTDTQYF. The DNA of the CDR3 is TGCGCCAGTCAGCGAGGGGGAAGCACAGATACGCAGTATTTT.

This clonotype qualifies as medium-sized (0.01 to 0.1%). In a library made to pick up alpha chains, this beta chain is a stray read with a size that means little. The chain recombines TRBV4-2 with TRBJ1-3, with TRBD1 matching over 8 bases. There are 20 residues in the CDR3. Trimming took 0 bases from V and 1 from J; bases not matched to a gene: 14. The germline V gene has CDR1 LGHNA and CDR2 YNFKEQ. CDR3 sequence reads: CASSQDRTGTSISSGNTIYF. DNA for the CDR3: TGTGCCAGCAGCCAAGATCGGACAGGGACCTCCATTTCTTCTGGAAACACCATATATTTT.

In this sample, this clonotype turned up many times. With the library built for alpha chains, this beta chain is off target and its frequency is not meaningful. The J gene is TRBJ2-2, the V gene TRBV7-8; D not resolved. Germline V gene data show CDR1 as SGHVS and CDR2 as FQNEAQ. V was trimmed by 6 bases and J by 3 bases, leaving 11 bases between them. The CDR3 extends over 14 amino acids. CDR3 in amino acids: CASRVVVDTGELFF. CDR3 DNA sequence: TGTGCCAGCAGAGTCGTTGTGGACACCGGGGAGCTGTTTTTT.

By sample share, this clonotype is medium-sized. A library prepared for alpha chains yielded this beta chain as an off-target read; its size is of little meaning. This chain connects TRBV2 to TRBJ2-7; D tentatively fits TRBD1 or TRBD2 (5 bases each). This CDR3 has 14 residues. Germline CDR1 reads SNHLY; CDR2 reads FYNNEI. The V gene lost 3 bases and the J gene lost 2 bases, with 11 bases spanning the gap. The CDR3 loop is CASSERVGAYEQYF. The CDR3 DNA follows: TGTGCCAGCAGTGAGCGGGTGGGGGCCTACGAGCAGTACTTC.

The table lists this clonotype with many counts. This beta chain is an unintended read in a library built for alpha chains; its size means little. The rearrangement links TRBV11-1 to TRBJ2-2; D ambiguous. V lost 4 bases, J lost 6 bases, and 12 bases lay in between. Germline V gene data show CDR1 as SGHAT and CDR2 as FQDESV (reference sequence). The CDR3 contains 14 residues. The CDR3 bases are TGTGCCAGCAGCTGGGCCCGCCACCCCGGGGAGCTGTTTTTT. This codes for CASSWARHPGELFF.

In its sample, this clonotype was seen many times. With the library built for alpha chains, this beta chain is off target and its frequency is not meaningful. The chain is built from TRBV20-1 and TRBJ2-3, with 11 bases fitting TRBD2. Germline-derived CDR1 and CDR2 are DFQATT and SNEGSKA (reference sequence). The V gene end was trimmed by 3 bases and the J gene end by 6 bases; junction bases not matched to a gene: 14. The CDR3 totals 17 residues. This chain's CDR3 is CSARRGLSGRAGDTQYF. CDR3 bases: TGCAGTGCTAGGCGTGGCCTTAGCGGGAGGGCCGGCGATACGCAGTATTTT.

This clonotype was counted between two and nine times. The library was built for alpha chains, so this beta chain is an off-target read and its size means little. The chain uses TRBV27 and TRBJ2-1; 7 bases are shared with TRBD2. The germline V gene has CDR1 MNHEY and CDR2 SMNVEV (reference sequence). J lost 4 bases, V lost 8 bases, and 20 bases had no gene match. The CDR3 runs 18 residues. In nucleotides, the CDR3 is TGTGCCAGCCGTCGGATTCTAGCACGGGCGGGAGAATACAATGAGCAGTTCTTC. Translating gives CASRRILARAGEYNEQFF.

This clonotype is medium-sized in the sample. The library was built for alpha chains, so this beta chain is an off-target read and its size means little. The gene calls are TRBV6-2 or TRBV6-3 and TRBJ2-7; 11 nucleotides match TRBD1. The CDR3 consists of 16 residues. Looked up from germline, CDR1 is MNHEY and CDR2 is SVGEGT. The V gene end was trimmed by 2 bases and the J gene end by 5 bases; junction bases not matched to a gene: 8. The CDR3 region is CASSYAPGQGGDEQYF. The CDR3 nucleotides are TGTGCCAGCAGTTACGCCCCGGGACAGGGGGGTGACGAGCAGTACTTC.